The source of this T cell receptor (beta chain) is a study of T cell repertoires in cytomegalovirus infection. Study information: Selected CMV epitopes included recently identified HLA-C-restricted ones as well as well-studied HLA-B-restricted ones. Evidence of both CMV infection and a matching HLA type came from public TCR beta signatures.

One entry per CDR3 protein, called by TCRdb with MiXCR from the reads. The sample yields about a million distinct CDR3 sequences, 31% seen once. A note on this clonotype: Its antigen is unidentified.

The germline gives CDR1 SGHVT, CDR2 SQSDAQ. Trimming cost V 5 bases and J 1 base; bases outside gene matches: 12. This CDR3 is built from 18 residues. Study-wide results and limits: Dominating the ex vivo response were TCR beta clonotypes that were CMV-specific and HLA-C-restricted.

The receptor was isolated from a human donor in good health (CMV status not recorded). Some clones in this sample may be carry-over from other donors' samples. The chain has TRBV7-4 and TRBJ2-3, with 10 bases fitting TRBD2. Sequenced here: cultured CD8+ T cells from PBMCs, sampled from culture after CMV antigen stimulation. For the CDR3, the DNA is TGTGCCAGCAGCGACCTAGCGGGGGAGATTTACGGCACAGATACGCAGTATTTT. Translating it yields CASSDLAGEIYGTDTQYF.